The 31 T cell receptor beta chains in this list originate from one sample, sequenced in a study of T cells after yellow fever vaccination. TCRdb re-called the 5' RACE reads with MiXCR, one entry per CDR3 protein. In the table there are about 320,000 distinct CDR3 sequences, around a tenth of which are singletons. The specimen comprised CD4+ T cells sorted from PBMCs, sampled 45 days after the yellow fever booster vaccination. These receptors came from a man aged 18 to 30 who received the YFV17D yellow fever vaccine.

This clonotype has more than one count but fewer than ten. The V call is TRBV7-9, the J call TRBJ2-3; D is ambiguous. The CDR3 runs to 15 residues. Trimming took 3 bases from V and 2 from J, leaving 12 bases between them. The germline gives CDR1 SEHNR, CDR2 FQNEAQ (reference sequence). CDR3 DNA sequence: TGTGCCAGCAGCTTTAAGCCAATCCTCACAGATACGCAGTATTTT. Residues: CASSFKPILTDTQYF.

This clonotype was counted a single time. The rearrangement joins TRBV4-3 to TRBJ2-7; no clear D gene. CDR3 length: 14 residues. The V end was cut by 1 base, the J end by 4 bases, with 11 bases between. Germline values: CDR1 LGHNA, CDR2 YSLEER. In DNA form, the CDR3 reads TGCGCCAGCAGCCAAGGTCCAGGTCAATACGAGCAGTACTTC. It specifies CASSQGPGQYEQYF.

The V gene is TRBV29-1, the J gene TRBJ2-1, with 11 nucleotides matching TRBD2. The V gene end was trimmed by 4 bases and the J gene end by 8 bases; junction bases not matched to a gene: 10. The CDR3 runs to 15 residues. Germline values: CDR1 SQVTM, CDR2 ANQGSEA. DNA of the CDR3: TGCAGCGTTGGCCCCATAGCGGGGGGGCCATATGAGCAGTTCTTC. This encodes CSVGPIAGGPYEQFF.

In its sample, this clonotype was seen many times. The J gene is TRBJ2-5, the V gene TRBV7-9; 7 positions match TRBD1. The V gene's germline CDR1 is SEHNR and CDR2 FQNEAQ (reference sequence). The CDR3 runs to 14 residues. V shed 2 bases, J shed 2 bases, and the junction held 2 bases outside the gene matches. CDR3 loop: CASSLQGVQETQYF. In DNA form, the CDR3 reads TGTGCCAGCAGCTTACAGGGGGTTCAAGAGACCCAGTACTTC.

This clonotype was detected a few times. This chain uses TRBV28 with TRBJ2-3; TRBD2 is a possible D gene (5 bases). V lost 7 bases to trimming and J lost 2 bases, with 10 bases between them. Germline CDR1 MDHEN, CDR2 SYDVKM. CDR3 length equals 13 residues. The CDR3 nucleotides read TGTGCCAGCACCCCGGGGTTCACAGATACGCAGTATTTT. Residues: CASTPGFTDTQYF.

This clonotype has only a few counts. CDR3 sequence: CASSSWGGRGTDTQYF. The CDR3 region has the DNA TGTGCCAGCAGCTCCTGGGGGGGCCGGGGTACAGATACGCAGTATTTT. This rearrangement joins TRBV7-2 to TRBJ2-3, with a weak D call TRBD2 (7 bases). The CDR3 covers 16 residues. Germline assignment: CDR1 SGHTA and CDR2 FQGNSA. The V and J ends lost 4 bases and 3 bases respectively, with 17 bases between them.

The table lists this clonotype with a few counts. The J gene is TRBJ2-5, the V gene TRBV6-2 or TRBV6-3; no reliable D call. V lost 0 bases and J 5 bases, leaving 16 bases between the germline ends. CDR3 length: 16 residues. Germline V gene sequence: CDR1 MNHEY, CDR2 SVGEGT. The CDR3 region is CASSYSSRLGIETQYF. In DNA form, the CDR3 reads TGTGCCAGCAGTTACTCTAGCAGGTTGGGAATCGAGACCCAGTACTTC.

The DNA for the CDR3 is TGTGCCAGCAGCAGGGACCTAGCCAAAAACATTCAGTACTTC. It encodes CASSRDLAKNIQYF. This chain connects TRBV6-1 to TRBJ2-4, with D perhaps assigned TRBD1 or TRBD2 (5 bases each). Trimming removed 6 bases at V and 0 bases at J, with 9 bases between. CDR1 is MNHNS and CDR2 is SASEGT in the germline V gene. The CDR3 totals 14 residues.

This clonotype was seen many times. The chain uses TRBV12-3 or TRBV12-4 and TRBJ2-5; TRBD1 aligns across 7 bases. The length of the CDR3 is 14 residues. Losses at the gene ends were 6 bases for V and 3 bases for J; bases not matched to a gene: 7. In DNA form, the CDR3 reads TGTGCCAGCAGCCCAGGGGGTCTAAAAGAGACCCAGTACTTC. This encodes CASSPGGLKETQYF.

This clonotype occurred many times. The gene calls are TRBV12-3 or TRBV12-4 and TRBJ2-4, with 8 nucleotides matching TRBD2. This CDR3 spans 15 amino acids. Germline trimming cut 2 bases from V and 9 bases from J; bases unmatched to any gene: 9. The CDR3 nucleotides are TGTGCCAGCAGTTTACGACGGGGGGGCCGGGGCATTCAGTACTTC. The encoded protein is CASSLRRGGRGIQYF.

The chain couples TRBV30 to TRBJ1-1, with D unclear. The CDR3 extends over 11 amino acids. V lost 5 bases and J lost 4, with 8 bases in between. CDR1 is GTSNPN and CDR2 is SVGIG in the germline V gene (reference sequence). The CDR3: CAWVYGTEAFF. The CDR3, as DNA: TGTGCCTGGGTATATGGCACTGAAGCTTTCTTT.

This clonotype was recorded a few times. V and J are TRBV27 and TRBJ1-6; D possibly corresponds to TRBD1 (5 bases). Trimming pared 4 bases from V and 7 bases from J, leaving 20 bases between. Germline assignment: CDR1 MNHEY and CDR2 SMNVEV (reference sequence). The CDR3 has 17 amino acids. CDR3 protein: CASSYVFRGGRNSPLHF. CDR3 bases: TGTGCCAGCAGTTATGTGTTTCGTGGGGGACGGAATTCACCCCTCCACTTT.

Many counts were recorded for this clonotype. The chain carries TRBV20-1 and TRBJ2-3, with 10 nucleotides matching TRBD2. CDR1 is DFQATT and CDR2 is SNEGSKA in the germline V gene (reference sequence). Unmatched junction bases numbered 10, after V lost 5 bases and J lost 5 bases. CDR3 length: 15 residues. The CDR3 DNA reads TGCAGTGCTGCAGACAGCGGGGGGGCGGGAGATACGCAGTATTTT. Protein product: CSAADSGGAGDTQYF.

This clonotype was observed a handful of times. The V and J genes are TRBV21-1 and TRBJ2-2; no DNA check was done on the table's D call, TRBD1. TRBV21-1 is recorded as a pseudogene. The length of the CDR3 is 15 residues. CDR3 sequence: CASSRSRAGTGELFF. DNA for the CDR3: TGTGCCAGCAGTAGGAGCAGGGCGGGCACCGGGGAGCTGTTTTTT.

The rearrangement links TRBV29-1 to TRBJ1-2; no definite D call. Per germline, CDR1 SQVTM and CDR2 ANQGSEA. This CDR3 has 12 residues. Trimming pared 7 bases from V and 2 bases from J, leaving 11 bases between. In DNA form, the CDR3 reads TGCAGCGCCTCCCGCGGGAACTATGGCTACACCTTC. It yields the protein CSASRGNYGYTF.

This clonotype was observed a few times. The V gene is TRBV30, the J gene TRBJ1-4, with D perhaps TRBD1 (5 bases). The CDR3 has 14 residues. V was clipped by 1 base and J by 5 bases, with 11 bases between them. From germline, CDR1 is GTSNPN and CDR2 SVGIG (reference sequence). In DNA, the CDR3 is TGTGCCTGGAGTGCCGGGACGTCGAATGAAAAACTGTTTTTT. Its translation: CAWSAGTSNEKLFF. The full variable domain, its missing parts supplied by reference TRBV30 and TRBJ1-4, is SQTIHQWPATLVQPVGSPLSLECTVEGTSNPNLYWYRQAAGRGLQLLFYSVGIGQISSEVPQNLSASRPQDRQFILSSKKLLLSDSGFYLCAWSAGTSNEKLFFGSGTQLSVL.

The J gene is TRBJ1-6, the V gene TRBV5-1; TRBD1 aligns across 8 bases. V dropped 4 bases and J dropped 11; count of bases not matched to a gene: 8. This CDR3 spans 14 amino acids. Germline V gene data show CDR1 as SGHRS and CDR2 as YFSETQ. CDR3 region: CASSETGGETPLHF. CDR3 nucleotide sequence: TGCGCCAGCAGCGAAACAGGGGGTGAAACACCCCTCCACTTT.

The J gene is TRBJ2-5, the V gene TRBV4-1; 10 bases agree with TRBD1. V shed 3 bases and J 1 base; nucleotides not matched to a gene: 8. The germline CDR1 and CDR2 sequences are MGHRA and YSYEKL. There are 17 residues in the CDR3. In nucleotides, the CDR3 is TGCGCCAGCAGCCAGGGGGGGACAGGGGTCCCCCAAGAGACCCAGTACTTC. Translation: CASSQGGTGVPQETQYF.

V and J are TRBV29-1 and TRBJ2-1; TRBD1 is a possible D gene (6 bases). The V gene lost 6 bases and the J gene lost 3 bases, with 15 bases spanning the gap. The CDR3 contains 14 residues. Germline V gene sequence: CDR1 SQVTM, CDR2 ANQGSEA. CDR3 region: CSVLIGGNYNEQFF. CDR3 nucleotide sequence: TGCAGCGTCCTGATAGGGGGAAACTACAATGAGCAGTTCTTC.

The table lists this clonotype with a few counts. The rearrangement links TRBV9 to TRBJ1-6; D gene ambiguous. CDR3 length: 13 amino acids. V was shortened by 0 bases and J by 9 bases, with 7 bases between the two germline ends. Germline V lookup: CDR1 SGDLS, CDR2 YYNGEE. CDR3: CASSVDPSSPLHF. The CDR3 DNA sequence: TGTGCCAGCAGCGTAGACCCCAGTTCACCCCTCCACTTT.

This clonotype appeared a few times. The rearrangement uses TRBV20-1 and TRBJ2-1; no firm D call. Per germline, CDR1 DFQATT and CDR2 SNEGSKA (reference sequence). The CDR3 runs 12 residues. The CDR3 DNA is TGCAGCGCCGTTTCGGGCTACAATGAGCAGTTCTTC. It translates to CSAVSGYNEQFF.

This clonotype showed up just a few times. The V call is TRBV18, the J call TRBJ1-4, with D possibly being TRBD1 (5 bases). The CDR3 totals 14 residues. V was clipped by 3 bases and J by 6 bases, with 11 bases between them. Germline V gene lookup returns CDR1 KGHSH and CDR2 LQKENI. The CDR3 here is CASSPQGFDEKLFF. CDR3 nucleotides: TGTGCCAGCTCACCCCAGGGCTTCGATGAAAAACTGTTTTTT.

The rearrangement links TRBV20-1 to TRBJ1-2; no reliable D call. Trimming removed 4 bases from V and 4 bases from J, with 10 bases in between. From germline, CDR1 is DFQATT and CDR2 SNEGSKA (reference sequence). This CDR3 is built from 12 residues. The CDR3: CSATSGSYGYTF. The CDR3 DNA reads as TGCAGTGCTACAAGTGGGAGCTATGGCTACACCTTC.

This clonotype was seen only a few times. CDR3 amino acids: CASSSGQAGSPYEQYV. As DNA, the CDR3 is TGTGCCAGCAGTTCCGGACAGGCTGGGTCTCCCTACGAGCAGTACGTC. This rearrangement joins TRBV6-1 to TRBJ2-7, with TRBD1 matching over 7 bases. Germline V gene lookup returns CDR1 MNHNS and CDR2 SASEGT. The trim removed 5 bases at V and 2 bases at J, leaving 12 bases unmatched. This CDR3 region has 16 residues.

V usage is TRBV5-3 and J usage is TRBJ2-5, with TRBD1 as a possible D gene (6 bases). TRBV5-3 belongs to the ORF category, with a function that is uncertain. Trimming took off 4 bases at V and 1 base at J, with 20 bases between the two ends. There are 17 residues in the CDR3. CDR3 sequence (DNA): TGTGCCAGAAGCGGATGCAGGGACAAGTGTGTCCAAGAGACCCAGTACTTC. Its protein product is CARSGCRDKCVQETQYF.

This clonotype appeared a single time. This chain uses TRBV20-1 with TRBJ1-2; 7 positions match TRBD1. Germline loops: CDR1 DFQATT, CDR2 SNEGSKA (reference sequence). CDR3 length: 14 residues. The CDR3 loop is CSVLKTRGDYGYTF. CDR3 DNA sequence: TGCAGCGTCCTGAAAACCAGGGGGGACTATGGCTACACCTTC.

This clonotype was picked up a small number of times. V is TRBV6-2 or TRBV6-3 and J is TRBJ2-4; D remains unclear. CDR1 and CDR2 from the germline V gene are MNHEY and SVGEGT. The germline V and J ends were trimmed by 1 base and 5 bases, with 15 bases remaining between them. This CDR3 has 16 amino acids. CDR3 protein: CASSYFSLGSQNIQYF. CDR3 nucleotides: TGTGCCAGCAGTTACTTTTCTCTGGGCTCCCAAAACATTCAGTACTTC.

This clonotype was counted many times. This chain links TRBV6-6 with TRBJ1-2, with D unclear. Germline V gene data show CDR1 as MNHNY and CDR2 as SVGAGI (reference sequence). V was cut by 2 bases and J by 6 bases, with 13 bases left in between. The CDR3 spans 14 residues. The CDR3 region is CASSYVQALDGYTF. CDR3 nucleotides: TGTGCCAGCAGTTACGTTCAGGCCCTAGATGGCTACACCTTC.

J is TRBJ2-1 and V is TRBV12-3 or TRBV12-4; a possible D gene is TRBD1 (5 bases). The CDR3 covers 12 residues. V lost 6 bases and J 5 bases, leaving 8 bases between the germline ends. Here the CDR3 reads CASSRQHNEQFF. Written as DNA, the CDR3 is TGTGCCAGCAGCAGACAGCACAATGAGCAGTTCTTC.

This clonotype came up many times. V gene TRBV13 combines with J gene TRBJ2-7, with no clear D. Germline CDR1 and CDR2: PRHDT and FYEKMQ (reference sequence). The germline V and J ends were trimmed by 1 base and 6 bases, with 4 bases remaining between them. The CDR3 runs to 11 residues. The CDR3 loop is CASSLAAEQYF. CDR3 coding DNA: TGTGCCAGCAGCTTAGCTGCCGAGCAGTACTTC.

This clonotype was counted a few times. The chain uses TRBV20-1 and TRBJ1-1; D gene unclear. CDR1 is DFQATT, CDR2 SNEGSKA, per germline (reference sequence). Between the trimmed V and J ends, which lost 0 bases and 0 bases, there was a span of 8 bases. The CDR3 is 14 amino acids. CDR3 protein: CSAREARVNTEAFF. The CDR3 region has the DNA TGCAGTGCTAGAGAGGCGAGAGTGAACACTGAAGCTTTCTTT.